This record looks at one T cell receptor (beta chain) sequence and its context. The target antigen is unknown. This sample stems from a study of cytomegalovirus exposure and HLA in healthy donors. Study summary: Prior work identified 95 million to 120 million unique TCR beta sequences in some 200 million T cells. Study-wide results and caveats: About 87% or about 30% of the time was how often most TCR beta V segments were productive, according to an earlier analysis. Common viral pathogens seemed, in a later analysis, to connect with several of the most significant clusters. The classifier, whose performance was assessed in both the original and validation cohorts, reportedly diagnosed cytomegalovirus status with high specificity and sensitivity.

13 Jbeta primers and 60 Vbeta primers were used for the PCR. Method: immunoSEQ multiplex PCR; TCRdb's copy keeps in-frame clones and lacks some. The clone table shows 130,000 to 150,000 clones, with the ten largest holding 1.5% to 2%. This CDR3 comprises 15 residues. Germline V gene data show CDR1 as MNHEY and CDR2 as SVGAGI. The chain links TRBV6-5 to TRBJ2-5; TRBD2 matches at 12 bases. The J call is doubtful: the DNA matches TRBJ2-7 better. The sequencing input was PBMCs. This TCR was recovered from a woman in her forties or fifties in good health and CMV-seronegative. CDR3 sequence reads: CASSYPSSGRGEQYF. The CDR3 region has the DNA TGTGCCAGCAGTTATCCCTCTAGCGGGAGGGGCGAGCAGTACTTC.